This T cell receptor (beta chain) was sequenced during a study of identical twins. Points on this clonotype: As yet, its antigen is unknown.

The germline CDR1 and CDR2 sequences are SGHDT and YYEEEE. The V and J ends lost 5 bases and 7 bases, in that order; junction bases with no gene match: 10. CDR3 length: 14 residues. TCRdb re-analysed the 5' RACE reads in MiXCR, keeping a single row per CDR3 protein. The sample consists of 450,000 to 600,000 distinct CDR3 sequences, around 24% of them appearing once. General study findings and limits: Insertions were fewer in abundant cord blood beta clonotypes, whereas memory repertoires showed none of this pattern. Cross-sectional statistical analysis, not tracking of the same donors, underpinned the conclusions.

These same data were also listed under a study on yellow fever vaccine responses in identical twins.

This clonotype was sampled from a young woman in good health. The sequencing sample was made of CD4+ T cells sorted from blood. The rearrangement joins TRBV5-6 to TRBJ1-2; TRBD1 matches at 8 bases. The CDR3 DNA reads TGTGCCAGCAGGGGGGCAGGGGGCACTGGTGGCTACACCTTC. Translation gives CASRGAGGTGGYTF.